The rows below give T cell receptor beta chains drawn from one sample of a study of cytomegalovirus exposure and HLA in healthy donors. Some clones are missing from TCRdb's copy, which holds only in-frame ones; the method was immunoSEQ multiplex PCR. Of about 190,000 clones in the sample, 60% to 85% were seen once. The sample taken for sequencing was PBMCs. Receptor source: a young woman in good health and CMV-seronegative. The conserved cysteine and the conserved F or W are not part of the CDR3 here.

>TRBJ1-3|TRBV30
AWMDRGLGNTIY
>TRBJ1-2|TRBV5-6
ASSFTHRDRAYGYT
>TRBJ2-7|TRBV5-4
ASSFGGPEGEQY
>TRBJ1-5|TRBV7-6
ASSLSANQPQH
>TRBJ1-1|TRBV13
ASSFVNTNTEAF
>TRBJ1-5|TRBV4-1
ASSQDGGSNQPQH
>TRBJ2-3|TRBV29-1
SVRTGGFTDTQY
>TRBJ1-3|TRBV27
ASSPWTGPGNTIY
>TRBJ1-6|TRBV27
ASSLDWTSPLH
>TRBJ1-1|TRBV7-9
ASSLGAVATGAEAF
>TRBJ1-2|TRBV6-4
ASRGPGGGYT
>TRBJ2-3|TRBV28
ASSPAGQGATDTQY